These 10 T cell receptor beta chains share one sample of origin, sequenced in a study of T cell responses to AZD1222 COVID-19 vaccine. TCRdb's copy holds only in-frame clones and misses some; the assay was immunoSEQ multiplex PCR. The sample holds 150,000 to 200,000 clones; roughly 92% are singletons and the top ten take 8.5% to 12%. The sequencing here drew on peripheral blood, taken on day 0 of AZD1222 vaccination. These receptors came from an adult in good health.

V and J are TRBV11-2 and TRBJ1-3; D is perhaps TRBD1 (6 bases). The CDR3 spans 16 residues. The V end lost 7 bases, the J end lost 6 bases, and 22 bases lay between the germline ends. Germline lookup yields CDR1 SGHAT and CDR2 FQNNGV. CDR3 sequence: CASTSIWRGRENTIYF. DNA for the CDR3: TGTGCCAGCACCTCTATTTGGAGGGGGAGAGAAAACACCATATATTTT.

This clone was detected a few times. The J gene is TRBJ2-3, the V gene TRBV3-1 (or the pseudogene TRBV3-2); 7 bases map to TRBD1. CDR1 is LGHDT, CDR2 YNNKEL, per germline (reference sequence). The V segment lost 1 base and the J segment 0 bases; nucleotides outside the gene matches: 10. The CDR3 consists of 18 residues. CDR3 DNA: TGTGCCAGCAGCCAAGTCTTAGGGGGCCACGTTAGCACAGATACGCAGTATTTT. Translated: CASSQVLGGHVSTDTQYF.

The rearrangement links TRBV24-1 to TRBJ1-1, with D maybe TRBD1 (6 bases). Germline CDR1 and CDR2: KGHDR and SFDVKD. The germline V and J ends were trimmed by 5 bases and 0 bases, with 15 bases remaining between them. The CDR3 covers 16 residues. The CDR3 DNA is TGTGCCACCAGTGTCCGCGTGGGACAAATGAACACTGAAGCTTTCTTT. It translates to CATSVRVGQMNTEAFF.

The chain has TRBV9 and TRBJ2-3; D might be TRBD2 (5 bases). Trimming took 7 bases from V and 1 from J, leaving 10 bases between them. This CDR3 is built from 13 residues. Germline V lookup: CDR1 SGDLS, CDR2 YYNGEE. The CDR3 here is CASGLSGTDTQYF. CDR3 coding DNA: TGTGCCAGCGGACTGTCCGGCACAGATACGCAGTATTTT.

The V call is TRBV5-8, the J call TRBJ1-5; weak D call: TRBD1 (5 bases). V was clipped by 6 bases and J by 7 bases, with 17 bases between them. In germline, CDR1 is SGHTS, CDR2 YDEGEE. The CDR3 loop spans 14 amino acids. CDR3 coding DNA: TGTGCCAGCACCCTGGGGGGAGGGCTCCAGCCCCAGCATTTT. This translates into CASTLGGGLQPQHF.

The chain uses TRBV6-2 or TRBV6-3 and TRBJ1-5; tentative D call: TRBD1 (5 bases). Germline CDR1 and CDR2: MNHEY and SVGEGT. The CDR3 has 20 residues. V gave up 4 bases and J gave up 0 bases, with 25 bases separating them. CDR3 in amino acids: CASSFQGTRGGIPSNQPQHF. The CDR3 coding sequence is TGTGCCAGCAGTTTTCAGGGTACCCGCGGCGGTATTCCTAGCAATCAGCCCCAGCATTTT.

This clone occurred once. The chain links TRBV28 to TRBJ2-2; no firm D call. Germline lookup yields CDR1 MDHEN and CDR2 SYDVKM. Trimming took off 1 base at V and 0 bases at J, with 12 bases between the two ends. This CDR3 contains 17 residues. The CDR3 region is CASSLSPSSTNTGELFF. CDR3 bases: TGTGCCAGCAGTTTATCACCCAGCTCCACGAACACCGGGGAGCTGTTTTTT.

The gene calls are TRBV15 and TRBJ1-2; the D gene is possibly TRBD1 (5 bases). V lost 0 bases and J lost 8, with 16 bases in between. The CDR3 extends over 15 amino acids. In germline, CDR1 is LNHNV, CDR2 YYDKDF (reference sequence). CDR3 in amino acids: CATSRDHGRGGGYTF. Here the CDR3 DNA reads TGTGCCACCAGCAGAGATCATGGTAGGGGCGGAGGCTACACCTTC. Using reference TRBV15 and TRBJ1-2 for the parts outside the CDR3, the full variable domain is DAMVIQNPRYQVTQFGKPVTLSCSQTLNHNVMYWYQQKSSQAPKLLFHYYDKDFNNEADTPDNFQSRRPNTSFCFLDIRSPGLGDTAMYLCATSRDHGRGGGYTFGSGTRLTVV.

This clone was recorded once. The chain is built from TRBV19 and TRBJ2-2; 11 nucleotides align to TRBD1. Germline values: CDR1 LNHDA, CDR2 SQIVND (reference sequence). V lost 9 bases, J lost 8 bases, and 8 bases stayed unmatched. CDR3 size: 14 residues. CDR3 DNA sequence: TGTGCCAGCATCCGGGACAGGGGGAAAGGGGAGCTGTTTTTT. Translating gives CASIRDRGKGELFF.

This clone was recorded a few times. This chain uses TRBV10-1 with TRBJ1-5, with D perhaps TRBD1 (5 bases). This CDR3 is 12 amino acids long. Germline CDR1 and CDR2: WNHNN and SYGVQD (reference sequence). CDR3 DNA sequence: TGCCCGGGAGACAGCAGCAATCAGCCCCAGCATTTT. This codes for CPGDSSNQPQHF.